This TCR beta chain was profiled in a study of cytomegalovirus exposure and HLA in healthy donors. Looking at the study overall: The same platform was used for the 120 validation repertoires and the roughly 700 first-cohort repertoires, a later analysis reported. General study points: Many donors shared some public TCRs, even though most TCR sequences were rare. There were three CMV-associated chains whose specificity for CMV antigens was confirmed in vitro. Both high specificity and high sensitivity reportedly marked the classifier's diagnosis of cytomegalovirus status.

The germline CDR1 and CDR2 sequences are WNHNN and SYGVQD (reference sequence). The CDR3 spans 14 residues. The V end was cut by 0 bases, the J end by 7 bases, with 9 bases between. TCRdb's table, derived via immunoSEQ multiplex PCR, lists solely in-frame clones and lacks some. The data contain about 76,000 clones, approximately 94% of them seen just once; the ten biggest clones take up 1.5% to 2%. This clone was found a few times. Its antigen remains unidentified. The chain employs TRBV10-1 and TRBJ2-2; the D gene is possibly TRBD2 (6 bases). Sequenced input: PBMCs. The source of this sequence is a young woman in good health and CMV-seropositive. DNA of the CDR3: TGCGCCAGCAGTGAGTCGGGACTCTACGGGGAGCTGTTTTTT. It encodes CASSESGLYGELFF.